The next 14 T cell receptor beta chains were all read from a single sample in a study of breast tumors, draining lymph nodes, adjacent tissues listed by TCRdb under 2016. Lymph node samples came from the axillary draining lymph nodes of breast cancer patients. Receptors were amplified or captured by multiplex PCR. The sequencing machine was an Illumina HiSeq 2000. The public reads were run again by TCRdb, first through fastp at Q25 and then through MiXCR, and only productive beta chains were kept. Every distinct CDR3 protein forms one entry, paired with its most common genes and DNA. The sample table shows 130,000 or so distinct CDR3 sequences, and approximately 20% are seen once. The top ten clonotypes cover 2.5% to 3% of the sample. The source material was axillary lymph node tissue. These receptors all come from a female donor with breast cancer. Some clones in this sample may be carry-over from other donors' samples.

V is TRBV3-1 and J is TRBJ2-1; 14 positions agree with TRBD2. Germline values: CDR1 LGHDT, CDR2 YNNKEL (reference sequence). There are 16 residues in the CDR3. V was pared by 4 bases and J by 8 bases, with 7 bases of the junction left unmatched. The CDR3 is CASSRRTSGRHDEQFF. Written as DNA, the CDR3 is TGTGCCAGCAGCCGACGGACTAGCGGGAGGCACGATGAGCAGTTCTTC.

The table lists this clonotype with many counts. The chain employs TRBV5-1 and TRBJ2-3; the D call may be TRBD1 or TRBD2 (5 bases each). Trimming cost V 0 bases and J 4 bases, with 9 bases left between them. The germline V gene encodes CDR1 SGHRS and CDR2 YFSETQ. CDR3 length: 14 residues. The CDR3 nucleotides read TGCGCCAGCAGCTTGGGGGGGAGTTCAGATACGCAGTATTTT. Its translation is CASSLGGSSDTQYF.

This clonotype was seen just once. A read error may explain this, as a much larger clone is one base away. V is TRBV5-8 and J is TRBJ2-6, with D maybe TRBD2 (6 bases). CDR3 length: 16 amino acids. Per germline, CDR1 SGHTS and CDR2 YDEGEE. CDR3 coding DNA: TGTGCCAGCAGCTTGGGGGGGGTCTCTGGGGCCAACGTCCTGGCTTTC. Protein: CASSLGGVSGANVLAF.

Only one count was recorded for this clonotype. The DNA for the CDR3 is TGTGCCAGCAGCCATGGACTAGCGGATAGCTCCTACAATGAGCAGTTCTTC. Protein sequence: CASSHGLADSSYNEQFF. The chain is built from TRBV5-4 and TRBJ2-1, with 10 nucleotides matching TRBD2. The CDR3 extends over 17 amino acids. The V gene end was trimmed by 4 bases and the J gene end by 0 bases; junction bases not matched to a gene: 7. Germline V gene data show CDR1 as SGHNT and CDR2 as YYREEE (reference sequence).

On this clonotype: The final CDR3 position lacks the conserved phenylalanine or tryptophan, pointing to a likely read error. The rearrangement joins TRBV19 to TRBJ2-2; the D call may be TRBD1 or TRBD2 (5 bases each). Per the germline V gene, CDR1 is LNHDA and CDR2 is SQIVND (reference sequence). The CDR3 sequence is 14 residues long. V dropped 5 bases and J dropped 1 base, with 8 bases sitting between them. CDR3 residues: CASSRDGNTGELFS. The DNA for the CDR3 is TGTGCCAGTAGTCGGGACGGGAACACCGGGGAGCTGTTTTCT.

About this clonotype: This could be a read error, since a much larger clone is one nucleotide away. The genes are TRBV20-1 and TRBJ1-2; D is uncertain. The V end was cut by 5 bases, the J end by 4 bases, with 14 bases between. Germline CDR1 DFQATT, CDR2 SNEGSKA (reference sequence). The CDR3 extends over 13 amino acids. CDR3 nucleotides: TGCAGTGCTTCCCCTAGGTGTGGCTATGGCTACACCTTC. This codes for CSASPRCGYGYTF.

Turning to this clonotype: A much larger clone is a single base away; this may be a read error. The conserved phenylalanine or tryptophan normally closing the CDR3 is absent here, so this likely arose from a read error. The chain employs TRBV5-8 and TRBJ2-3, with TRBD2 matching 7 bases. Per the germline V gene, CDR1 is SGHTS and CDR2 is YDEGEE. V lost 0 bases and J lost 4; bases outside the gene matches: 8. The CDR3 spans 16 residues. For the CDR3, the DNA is TGTGCCAGCAGCTTGGCGAGCGGAAGCGGGGCAGATACGCAGTATATT. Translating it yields CASSLASGSGADTQYI.

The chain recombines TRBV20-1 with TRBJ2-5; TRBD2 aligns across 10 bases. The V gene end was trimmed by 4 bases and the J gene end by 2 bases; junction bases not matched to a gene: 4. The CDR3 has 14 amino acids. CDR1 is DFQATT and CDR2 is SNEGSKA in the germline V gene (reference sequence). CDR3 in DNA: TGCAGTGCTACTAGGACTAGCGGTCAAGAGACCCAGTACTTC. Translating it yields CSATRTSGQETQYF.

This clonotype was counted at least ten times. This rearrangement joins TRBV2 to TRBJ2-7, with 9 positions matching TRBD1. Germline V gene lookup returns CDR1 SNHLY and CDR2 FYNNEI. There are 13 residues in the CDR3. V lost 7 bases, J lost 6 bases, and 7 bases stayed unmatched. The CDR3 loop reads CASTGQGRGEQYF. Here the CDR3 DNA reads TGTGCCAGCACGGGACAGGGTAGAGGCGAGCAGTACTTC.

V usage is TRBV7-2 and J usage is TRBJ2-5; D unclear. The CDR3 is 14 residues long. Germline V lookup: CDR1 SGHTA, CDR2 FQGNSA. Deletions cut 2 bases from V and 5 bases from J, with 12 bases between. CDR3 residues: CASSLRLGHETQYF. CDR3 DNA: TGTGCCAGCAGCTTACGGCTAGGGCACGAGACCCAGTACTTC.

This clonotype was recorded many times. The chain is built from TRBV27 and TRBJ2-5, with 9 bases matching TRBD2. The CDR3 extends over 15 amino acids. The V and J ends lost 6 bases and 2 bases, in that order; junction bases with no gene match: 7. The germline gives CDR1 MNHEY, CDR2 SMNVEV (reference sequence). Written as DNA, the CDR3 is TGTGCCAGCAGGCCGTTGACTAGCGGACAAGAGACCCAGTACTTC. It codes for CASRPLTSGQETQYF.

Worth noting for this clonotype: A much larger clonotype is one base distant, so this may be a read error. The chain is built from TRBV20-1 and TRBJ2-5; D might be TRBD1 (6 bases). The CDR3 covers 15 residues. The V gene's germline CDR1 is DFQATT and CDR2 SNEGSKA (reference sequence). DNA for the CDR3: TGCAATGCTAGAGATTCAGGCAGGGGAAGAGAGACCCAGTACTTC. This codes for CNARDSGRGRETQYF.

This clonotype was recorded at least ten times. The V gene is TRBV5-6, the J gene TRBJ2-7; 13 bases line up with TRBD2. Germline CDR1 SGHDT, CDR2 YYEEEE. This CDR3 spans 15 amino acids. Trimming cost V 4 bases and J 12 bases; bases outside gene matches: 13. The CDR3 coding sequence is TGTGCCAGCAGCGCCTCGGGACTAGCGGGGATGAGAGGGTACTTC. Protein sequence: CASSASGLAGMRGYF. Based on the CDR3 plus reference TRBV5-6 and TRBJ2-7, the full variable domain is DAGVTQSPTHLIKTRGQQVTLRCSPKSGHDTVSWYQQALGQGPQFIFQYYEEEERQRGNFPDRFSGHQFPNYSSELNVNALLLGDSALYLCASSASGLAGMRGYFGPGTRLTVT.

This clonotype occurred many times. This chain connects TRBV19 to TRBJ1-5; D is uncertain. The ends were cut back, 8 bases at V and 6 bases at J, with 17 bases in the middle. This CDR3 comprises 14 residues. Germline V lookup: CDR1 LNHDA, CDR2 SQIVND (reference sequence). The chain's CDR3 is CASRSRQTGQPQHF. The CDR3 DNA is TGTGCCAGTCGCAGTAGGCAGACGGGTCAGCCCCAGCATTTT.